This entry lists 32 T cell receptor beta chains sequenced from one sample in a study of blood T cell repertoires in COVID-19. Sequencing was performed with immunoSEQ multiplex PCR; in TCRdb, only in-frame clones are kept and a portion is missing. The repertoire holds approximately 15,000 clones, with 80% to 90% as singletons. The sample was peripheral blood. Receptor source: a man between 45 and 60 years old with active COVID-19.

The V call is TRBV28, the J call TRBJ2-5; 12 bases match TRBD2. With V trimmed by 6 bases and J by 4 bases, 6 bases remained unmatched. The CDR3 sequence is 15 residues long. The germline V gene has CDR1 MDHEN and CDR2 SYDVKM. CDR3 bases: TGTGCCAGCAGCCAAACGGGACTAGCGGGAGAGACCCAGTACTTC. Translated: CASSQTGLAGETQYF.

This clone was observed once. V and J are TRBV6-5 and TRBJ2-7; 7 positions agree with TRBD2. The CDR3 runs to 13 residues. From germline, CDR1 is MNHEY and CDR2 SVGAGI. The V segment lost 5 bases and the J segment 2 bases; nucleotides outside the gene matches: 3. Here the CDR3 reads CASSMGGAYEQYF. CDR3 DNA: TGTGCCAGCAGTATGGGGGGGGCCTACGAGCAGTACTTC.

The V gene is TRBV3-1 (or the pseudogene TRBV3-2), the J gene TRBJ2-2; D gene ambiguous. This CDR3 comprises 15 residues. Germline CDR1 is LGHDT and CDR2 is YNNKEL (reference sequence). V dropped 4 bases and J dropped 7 bases, with 16 bases sitting between them. The CDR3 DNA reads as TGTGCCAGCAGCCGACAAAACATAATGGGCGGGGAGCTGTTTTTT. Its protein product is CASSRQNIMGGELFF.

The genes are TRBV3-1 (or the pseudogene TRBV3-2) and TRBJ2-1, with TRBD2 matching 7 bases. The CDR3 is 15 amino acids. The V and J ends lost 1 base and 8 bases, in that order; junction bases with no gene match: 8. Looked up from germline, CDR1 is LGHDT and CDR2 is YNNKEL (reference sequence). The CDR3 protein is CASSQGGGRVHEQFF. The DNA for the CDR3 is TGTGCCAGCAGCCAAGGTGGCGGGAGAGTACATGAGCAGTTCTTC.

The gene calls are TRBV15 and TRBJ2-3; 12 nucleotides agree with TRBD2. Germline V lookup: CDR1 LNHNV, CDR2 YYDKDF (reference sequence). This CDR3 region has 16 residues. J gave up 0 bases and V 5 bases, and 3 bases lay outside the gene matches. The CDR3 protein is CATSGGTSGSTDTQYF. The DNA for the CDR3 is TGTGCCACCAGCGGGGGGACTAGCGGGAGCACAGATACGCAGTATTTT.

The V and J genes are TRBV24-1 and TRBJ1-2, with a tentative D call TRBD1 (6 bases). V was cut by 4 bases and J by 2 bases, with 10 bases left in between. The CDR3 runs 14 residues. Germline CDR1 reads KGHDR; CDR2 reads SFDVKD. CDR3 loop: CATSDGQYNYGYTF. The CDR3 bases are TGTGCCACCAGTGACGGACAGTACAACTATGGCTACACCTTC.

This chain links TRBV5-4 with TRBJ2-3, with TRBD2 identical over 9 bases. Trimming removed 5 bases from V and 4 bases from J; junction bases left unmatched: 2. Germline values: CDR1 SGHNT, CDR2 YYREEE (reference sequence). This CDR3 is built from 13 residues. CDR3: CASSSGRSDTQYF. In nucleotides, the CDR3 is TGTGCCAGCAGTAGCGGGAGATCAGATACGCAGTATTTT.

The chain combines TRBV5-5 with TRBJ1-6; D is unresolved. CDR3 size: 15 residues. V was shortened by 2 bases and J by 6 bases, with 12 bases between the two germline ends. Germline values: CDR1 SGHKS, CDR2 YYEKEE (reference sequence). The CDR3 region has the DNA TGTGCCAGCAGCTTCGGCGGACTCAGTAATTCACCCCTCCACTTT. As protein: CASSFGGLSNSPLHF.

CDR3 region: CASTQPGSPYGYTF. CDR3 coding DNA: TGTGCCAGCACTCAACCGGGTAGCCCCTATGGCTACACCTTC. The chain couples TRBV6-5 to TRBJ1-2; D is ambiguous. CDR3 size: 14 residues. Germline V CDR1 and CDR2: MNHEY, SVGAGI. With 7 bases removed from V and 4 bases from J, the gap between germline ends came to 16 bases.

The chain uses TRBV5-1 and TRBJ2-1, with unresolved D. CDR1 and CDR2 from the germline V gene are SGHRS and YFSETQ. This CDR3 spans 14 amino acids. V was clipped by 1 base and J by 4 bases, with 9 bases between them. CDR3 sequence reads: CASSLSNPYNEQFF. The CDR3 coding sequence is TGCGCCAGCAGCTTGAGCAACCCTTACAATGAGCAGTTCTTC. The full variable domain, its missing parts supplied by reference TRBV5-1 and TRBJ2-1, is KAGVTQTPRYLIKTRGQQVTLSCSPISGHRSVSWYQQTPGQGLQFLFEYFSETQRNKGNFPGRFSGRQFSNSRSEMNVSTLELGDSALYLCASSLSNPYNEQFFGPGTRLTVL.

The chain has TRBV19 and TRBJ1-1; D gene ambiguous. The V end lost 4 bases, the J end lost 1 base, and 7 bases lay between the germline ends. CDR1 is LNHDA, CDR2 SQIVND, per germline (reference sequence). The CDR3 covers 13 residues. CDR3 residues: CASSNPWNTEAFF. As DNA, the CDR3 is TGTGCCAGTAGTAATCCGTGGAACACTGAAGCTTTCTTT.

V gene TRBV15 combines with J gene TRBJ2-1; D unresolved. Trimming took off 5 bases at V and 6 bases at J, with 17 bases between the two ends. This CDR3 region has 15 residues. Germline V gives CDR1 LNHNV, CDR2 YYDKDF (reference sequence). The CDR3 DNA reads TGTGCCACCAGCGGCGAACTAAGCAAGACCAATGAGCAGTTCTTC. It translates to CATSGELSKTNEQFF.

This clone was observed a handful of times. The chain combines TRBV5-5 with TRBJ2-6; no reliable D call. Per germline, CDR1 SGHKS and CDR2 YYEKEE (reference sequence). The V end lost 2 bases, the J end lost 0 bases, and 12 bases lay between the germline ends. The CDR3 is made up of 17 amino acids. CDR3: CASSLEAINSGANVLTF. CDR3 DNA: TGTGCCAGCAGCTTAGAGGCCATCAACTCTGGGGCCAACGTCCTGACTTTC.

The chain is built from TRBV4-2 and TRBJ1-5; perhaps TRBD1 as D (5 bases). V was cut by 0 bases and J by 5 bases, with 14 bases left in between. The CDR3 totals 16 residues. The germline V gene has CDR1 LGHNA and CDR2 YNFKEQ. The CDR3, as DNA: TGTGCCAGCAGCCAAGATTTGGCACAGGCGGATCAGCCCCAGCATTTT. Protein sequence: CASSQDLAQADQPQHF.

The chain is built from TRBV7-8 and TRBJ1-5; the D is unclear. Looked up from germline, CDR1 is SGHVS and CDR2 is FQNEAQ. The CDR3 is 15 amino acids. V was shortened by 0 bases and J by 2 bases, with 8 bases between the two germline ends. CDR3 in DNA: TGTGCCAGCAGCTTAGCGCGCGTGGGCAATCAGCCCCAGCATTTT. It yields the protein CASSLARVGNQPQHF.

This clone showed up just once. J is TRBJ2-7 and V is TRBV7-9; 11 nucleotides match TRBD1. The CDR3 is 13 amino acids. V shed 5 bases and J 5 bases; nucleotides not matched to a gene: 2. From germline, CDR1 is SEHNR and CDR2 FQNEAQ (reference sequence). CDR3 protein: CASSPDRGHEQYF. The CDR3 DNA reads as TGTGCCAGCAGCCCGGACAGGGGGCACGAGCAGTACTTC.

This sequence joins TRBV5-4 and TRBJ1-1; D might be TRBD1 (5 bases). Trimming pared 2 bases from V and 5 bases from J, leaving 7 bases between. CDR3 length equals 12 residues. Germline V lookup: CDR1 SGHNT, CDR2 YYREEE (reference sequence). CDR3 residues: CASSLSGTEAFF. The CDR3, as DNA: TGTGCCAGCAGCTTATCAGGGACTGAAGCTTTCTTT.

V usage is TRBV19 and J usage is TRBJ1-1; unclear D gene. This CDR3 is 13 amino acids long. The V end was cut by 6 bases, the J end by 6 bases, with 14 bases between. Germline values: CDR1 LNHDA, CDR2 SQIVND (reference sequence). CDR3 amino acids: CASRDVLRAEAFF. Here the CDR3 DNA reads TGTGCCAGTAGAGACGTTTTGAGGGCTGAAGCTTTCTTT.

This chain joins TRBV4-2 and TRBJ2-5, with D perhaps TRBD2 (5 bases). The CDR3 sequence is 15 residues long. V was clipped by 0 bases and J by 2 bases, with 10 bases between them. Germline assignment: CDR1 LGHNA and CDR2 YNFKEQ. The CDR3 spells CASSQEMGAQETQYF. The CDR3 nucleotides are TGTGCCAGCAGCCAAGAGATGGGAGCACAAGAGACCCAGTACTTC.

The chain has TRBV5-4 and TRBJ2-6; D possibly corresponds to TRBD2 (6 bases). The germline V and J ends were trimmed by 0 bases and 1 base, with 8 bases remaining between them. The V gene's germline CDR1 is SGHNT and CDR2 YYREEE (reference sequence). The CDR3 loop spans 16 amino acids. CDR3 nucleotide sequence: TGTGCCAGCAGCTTGGCCGGGGGTTCTGGGGCCAACGTCCTGACTTTC. Protein product: CASSLAGGSGANVLTF.

The chain combines TRBV5-6 with TRBJ2-5, with 7 bases lining up with TRBD1. Germline V gene lookup returns CDR1 SGHDT and CDR2 YYEEEE. Trimming cost V 3 bases and J 4 bases; bases outside gene matches: 0. The CDR3 loop spans 12 amino acids. Here the CDR3 DNA reads TGTGCCAGCAGCTACAGGGGAGAGACCCAGTACTTC. Protein: CASSYRGETQYF.

The chain has TRBV3-1 (or the pseudogene TRBV3-2) and TRBJ1-1, with unresolved D. The CDR3 runs to 15 residues. Germline values: CDR1 LGHDT, CDR2 YNNKEL (reference sequence). The V and J ends lost 4 bases and 1 base respectively, with 13 bases between them. The CDR3 DNA is TGTGCCAGCAGCCGCAAAGGAGGCGGGAACACTGAAGCTTTCTTT. Translation: CASSRKGGGNTEAFF.

V usage is TRBV28 and J usage is TRBJ2-7; TRBD2 aligns across 8 bases. Germline CDR1 and CDR2: MDHEN and SYDVKM. This CDR3 spans 15 amino acids. J lost 0 bases, V lost 6 bases, and 7 bases had no gene match. The CDR3 sequence is CASRTGGLSSYEQYF. The CDR3 region has the DNA TGTGCCAGCAGGACGGGGGGGTTAAGCTCCTACGAGCAGTACTTC. Full variable domain (rest looked up from reference TRBV28 and TRBJ2-7): DVKVTQSSRYLVKRTGEKVFLECVQDMDHENMFWYRQDPGLGLRLIYFSYDVKMKEKGDIPEGYSVSREKKERFSLILESASTNQTSMYLCASRTGGLSSYEQYFGPGTRLTVT.

The chain links TRBV6-5 to TRBJ1-2; no reliable D call. This CDR3 is 14 amino acids long. V was cut by 2 bases and J by 1 base, with 8 bases left in between. Per the germline V gene, CDR1 is MNHEY and CDR2 is SVGAGI. The CDR3 loop reads CASSYGRGNYGYTF. The CDR3 bases are TGTGCCAGCAGTTACGGACGGGGTAACTATGGCTACACCTTC.

This chain joins TRBV5-8 and TRBJ1-1, with a possible D match to TRBD1 (5 bases). Trimming took 4 bases from V and 4 from J, leaving 23 bases between them. Per germline, CDR1 SGHTS and CDR2 YDEGEE. The CDR3 sequence is 17 residues long. CDR3 DNA sequence: TGTGCCAGCAGCGTGGAGAGCTCCAGGGTTGAGTTCACTGAAGCTTTCTTT. Its translation is CASSVESSRVEFTEAFF.

V is TRBV7-6 and J is TRBJ2-5; TRBD2 matches 8 bases. CDR1 is SGHVS, CDR2 FNYEAQ, per germline. This CDR3 region has 15 residues. Losses at the gene ends were 5 bases for V and 5 bases for J; bases not matched to a gene: 10. The CDR3 region is CASSQGTSGWETQYF. CDR3 coding DNA: TGTGCCAGCAGCCAGGGTACTAGCGGTTGGGAGACCCAGTACTTC. The full variable domain, its missing parts supplied by reference TRBV7-6 and TRBJ2-5, is GAGVSQSPRYKVTKRGQDVALRCDPISGHVSLYWYRQALGQGPEFLTYFNYEAQQDKSGLPNDRFSAERPEGSISTLTIQRTEQRDSAMYRCASSQGTSGWETQYFGPGTRLLVL.

This chain links TRBV30 with TRBJ1-2, with 9 bases identical to TRBD1. The V gene end was trimmed by 1 base and the J gene end by 7 bases; junction bases not matched to a gene: 19. CDR1 GTSNPN and CDR2 SVGIG come from the germline V gene (reference sequence). This CDR3 is 18 amino acids long. CDR3 amino acids: CAWSAPTYRGRIAFGYTF. CDR3 nucleotides: TGTGCCTGGAGTGCCCCTACTTACAGGGGGCGTATTGCGTTTGGCTACACCTTC.

The rearrangement uses TRBV28 and TRBJ2-7; D gene unclear. The CDR3 loop spans 11 amino acids. V shed 4 bases and J shed 3 bases, with 4 bases lying between them. The germline V gene has CDR1 MDHEN and CDR2 SYDVKM. The CDR3 spells CASSSYYEQYF. In DNA form, the CDR3 reads TGTGCCAGCAGTTCCTACTACGAGCAGTACTTC.

V usage is TRBV4-1 and J usage is TRBJ2-7; 8 bases fit TRBD1. Germline trimming cut 4 bases from V and 4 bases from J; bases unmatched to any gene: 6. The germline CDR1 and CDR2 sequences are MGHRA and YSYEKL. CDR3 length: 14 residues. The CDR3 region is CASSPRDRTYEQYF. For the CDR3, the DNA is TGCGCCAGCAGCCCCCGGGACAGGACATACGAGCAGTACTTC.

This chain links TRBV6-6 with TRBJ1-4, with D uncertain. V was shortened by 6 bases and J by 6 bases, with 5 bases between the two germline ends. The CDR3 totals 11 residues. From germline, CDR1 is MNHNY and CDR2 SVGAGI (reference sequence). DNA of the CDR3: TGTGCCAGCAGAAGAGATGAAAAACTGTTTTTT. Translation gives CASRRDEKLFF.

CDR3 region: CASSPSPQETQYF. DNA of the CDR3: TGTGCCAGCAGCCCCTCCCCCCAAGAGACCCAGTACTTC. The rearrangement joins TRBV7-2 to TRBJ2-5; the D is unclear. CDR1 SGHTA and CDR2 FQGNSA come from the germline V gene. The CDR3 consists of 13 residues. Trimming left V 5 bases short and J 1 base short, with 8 bases between.

This clone was seen more than once but under ten times. At one end the junction does not follow the germline gene, possibly because of a read error. The chain combines TRBV30 with TRBJ1-1, with D tentatively TRBD1 (5 bases). CDR1 GTSNPN and CDR2 SVGIG come from the germline V gene (reference sequence). This CDR3 region has 11 residues. The CDR3 loop is CAWSVPRGDLF. CDR3 bases: TGTGCCTGGAGTGTACCTCGCGGGGACCTCTTT.